Presented here are 8 T cell receptor beta chains from one specimen sequenced in a study of cytomegalovirus exposure and HLA in healthy donors. This PCR relied on a set of 60 Vbeta primers and 13 Jbeta primers. TCRdb's copy holds only in-frame clones and misses some; the assay was immunoSEQ multiplex PCR. Among fewer than 140,000 clones listed, about 70% were seen once. Sequenced input: PBMCs. Receptors were obtained from a female donor in good health and CMV-seronegative.

The J gene is TRBJ2-7, the V gene TRBV10-2; 12 positions agree with TRBD2. CDR1 is WSHSY, CDR2 SAAADI, per germline. V trimming: 6 bases; J trimming: 5 bases; junction bases outside the gene matches: 8. The CDR3 consists of 15 residues. CDR3 loop: CASRETSGSYDEQYF. CDR3 nucleotides: TGCGCCAGCAGGGAGACTAGCGGGAGTTACGACGAGCAGTACTTC.

The chain combines TRBV18 with TRBJ2-1, with TRBD2 matching over 12 bases. This CDR3 region has 16 residues. From germline, CDR1 is KGHSH and CDR2 LQKENI. With 0 bases clipped from V and 9 bases from J, the junction kept 6 bases outside the gene matches. CDR3 in DNA: TGTGCCAGCTCACCACCTTCCCTAGCGGGAGGGGTTGAGCAGTTCTTC. Translating it yields CASSPPSLAGGVEQFF. Looking up the rest from reference TRBV18 and TRBJ2-1 gives the full variable domain: NAGVMQNPRHLVRRRGQEARLRCSPMKGHSHVYWYRQLPEEGLKFMVYLQKENIIDESGMPKERFSAEFPKEGPSILRIQQVVRGDSAAYFCASSPPSLAGGVEQFFGPGTRLTVL.

The rearrangement joins TRBV25-1 to TRBJ2-2, with D uncertain. Germline V lookup: CDR1 MGHDK, CDR2 SYGVNS. This CDR3 has 13 residues. V lost 4 bases and J lost 5, with 8 bases in between. The CDR3 loop is CASSALLTGELFF. In DNA form, the CDR3 reads TGTGCCAGCAGTGCTTTGTTGACCGGGGAGCTGTTTTTT.

The chain recombines TRBV6-5 with TRBJ1-6, with TRBD1 as a possible D gene (5 bases). In germline, CDR1 is MNHEY, CDR2 SVGAGI. The V end was cut by 5 bases, the J end by 6 bases, with 14 bases between. The CDR3 sequence is 15 residues long. The DNA of the CDR3 is TGTGCCAGCAGTACCCTACAGGTCCTTAATTCACCCCTCCACTTT. As protein: CASSTLQVLNSPLHF.

This clone was found a few times. The chain joins TRBV30 to TRBJ1-5, with D tentatively TRBD1 (6 bases). In germline, CDR1 is GTSNPN, CDR2 SVGIG (reference sequence). With 3 bases removed from V and 6 bases from J, the gap between germline ends came to 15 bases. CDR3 length: 14 residues. For the CDR3, the DNA is TGTGCCTGGAGACAAGGGGGGGATGGTCAGCCCCAGCATTTT. Amino acids: CAWRQGGDGQPQHF. Looking up the rest from reference TRBV30 and TRBJ1-5 gives the full variable domain: SQTIHQWPATLVQPVGSPLSLECTVEGTSNPNLYWYRQAAGRGLQLLFYSVGIGQISSEVPQNLSASRPQDRQFILSSKKLLLSDSGFYLCAWRQGGDGQPQHFGDGTRLSIL.

J is TRBJ2-1 and V is TRBV9; D is perhaps TRBD2 (6 bases). The CDR3 length is 14 residues. The V and J ends lost 2 bases and 3 bases respectively, with 9 bases between them. Germline CDR1 is SGDLS and CDR2 is YYNGEE. CDR3 region: CASSVGLNYNEQFF. CDR3 DNA: TGTGCCAGCAGCGTGGGACTTAACTACAATGAGCAGTTCTTC.

This clone was counted only a few times. The chain joins TRBV9 to TRBJ2-7, with D tentatively TRBD2 (5 bases). Trimming pared 3 bases from V and 0 bases from J, leaving 13 bases between. This CDR3 region has 15 residues. From germline, CDR1 is SGDLS and CDR2 YYNGEE. The CDR3 reads CASSAGSAYSYEQYF. CDR3 DNA sequence: TGTGCCAGCAGCGCGGGTAGCGCGTACTCCTACGAGCAGTACTTC. The full variable domain, its missing parts supplied by reference TRBV9 and TRBJ2-7, is DSGVTQTPKHLITATGQRVTLRCSPRSGDLSVYWYQQSLDQGLQFLIQYYNGEERAKGNILERFSAQQFPDLHSELNLSSLELGDSALYFCASSAGSAYSYEQYFGPGTRLTVT.

This sequence joins TRBV10-3 and TRBJ2-7; TRBD2 matches at 9 bases. CDR3 size: 15 residues. Germline V lookup: CDR1 ENHRY, CDR2 SYGVKD. Trimming cost V 6 bases and J 3 bases; bases outside gene matches: 9. The DNA of the CDR3 is TGTGCCATCAGACCTACTAGCGGGCGTATCTACGAGCAGTACTTC. Its translation is CAIRPTSGRIYEQYF.